These T cell receptor beta chains were read from a single sample in a study of T cells expressing NK-cell markers. TCRdb reanalyzed the 5' RACE reads and collapses them to one entry per CDR3 protein, without DNA. The sample totals approximately 110,000 distinct CDR3 sequences. Sequenced material: blood T cells: a sorted CD56 or NKG2C T cell subset, CD4+ or CD8+ T cells, or bulk PBMC T cells (not recorded which). The receptors were gathered from a woman aged 18-70 years in good health. Both conserved end residues are part of each CDR3. Fields, in order: J gene, V gene, CDR3 protein.

J gene: TRBJ1-4
V gene: TRBV7-8
CDR3 protein: CASSLTYNEKLFF

J gene: TRBJ2-2
V gene: TRBV9
CDR3 protein: CASSDRLTGELFF

J gene: TRBJ2-5
V gene: TRBV20-1
CDR3 protein: CSAGHRGREGEETQYF

J gene: TRBJ2-5
V gene: TRBV7-7
CDR3 protein: CASSQKSGQETQYF

J gene: TRBJ2-5
V gene: TRBV21-1
CDR3 protein: CASSKGQGTRGETQYF

J gene: TRBJ2-1
V gene: TRBV19
CDR3 protein: CASSGSGGASYNEQFF

J gene: TRBJ1-1
V gene: TRBV30
CDR3 protein: CATNWGMNTEAFF

J gene: TRBJ2-7
V gene: TRBV16
CDR3 protein: CASSQWSSSSRSYEQYF

J gene: TRBJ1-6
V gene: TRBV7-8
CDR3 protein: CASSLGAVASPLHF

J gene: TRBJ1-1
V gene: TRBV29-1
CDR3 protein: CSVRGVGTEAFF

J gene: TRBJ1-2
V gene: TRBV2
CDR3 protein: CASSEQGQGRIYGYTF

J gene: TRBJ2-5
V gene: TRBV12-3/TRBV12-4
CDR3 protein: CASSLLAGYETQYF

J gene: TRBJ2-1
V gene: TRBV11-2
CDR3 protein: CASSSTTGLAGVPSNEQFF

J gene: TRBJ1-1
V gene: TRBV29-1
CDR3 protein: CSATQPRAGTEAFF

J gene: TRBJ2-5
V gene: TRBV25-1
CDR3 protein: CASSERQGAETQYF